This TCR beta chain originates from a study of blood T cell repertoires in COVID-19. Study overall: The origin of the acute and convalescent COVID-19 samples was the United States, Italy and Spain.

Profiled with immunoSEQ multiplex PCR; TCRdb holds only in-frame clones, not every one. The sample lists roughly 91,000 clones; roughly 82% were seen once. Sequencing was carried out using peripheral blood. This TCR came from an elderly woman with acute or convalescent COVID-19.

The CDR3 sequence: CASSQLQGAEYNEQFF. CDR3 nucleotides: TGTGCCAGCAGCCAACTCCAGGGGGCTGAGTACAATGAGCAGTTCTTC. The V and J genes are TRBV16 and TRBJ2-1, with TRBD1 matching over 8 bases. The CDR3 runs to 16 residues. V was pared by 2 bases and J by 4 bases, with 7 bases of the junction left unmatched. Germline assignment: CDR1 KGHSY and CDR2 FQNENV.